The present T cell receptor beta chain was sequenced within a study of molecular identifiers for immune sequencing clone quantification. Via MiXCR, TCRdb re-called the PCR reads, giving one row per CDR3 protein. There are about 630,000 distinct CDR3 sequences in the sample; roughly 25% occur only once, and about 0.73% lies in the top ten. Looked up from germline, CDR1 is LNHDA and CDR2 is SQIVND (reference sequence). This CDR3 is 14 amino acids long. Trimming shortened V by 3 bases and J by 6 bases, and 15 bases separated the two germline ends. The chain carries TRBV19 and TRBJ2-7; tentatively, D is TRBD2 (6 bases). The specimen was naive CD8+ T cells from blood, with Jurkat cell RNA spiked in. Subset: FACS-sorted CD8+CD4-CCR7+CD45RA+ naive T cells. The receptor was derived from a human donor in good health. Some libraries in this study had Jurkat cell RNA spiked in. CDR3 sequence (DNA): TGTGCCAGTAGTATTGGCGGAGGGGTGGCCGAGCAGTACTTC. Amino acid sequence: CASSIGGGVAEQYF.